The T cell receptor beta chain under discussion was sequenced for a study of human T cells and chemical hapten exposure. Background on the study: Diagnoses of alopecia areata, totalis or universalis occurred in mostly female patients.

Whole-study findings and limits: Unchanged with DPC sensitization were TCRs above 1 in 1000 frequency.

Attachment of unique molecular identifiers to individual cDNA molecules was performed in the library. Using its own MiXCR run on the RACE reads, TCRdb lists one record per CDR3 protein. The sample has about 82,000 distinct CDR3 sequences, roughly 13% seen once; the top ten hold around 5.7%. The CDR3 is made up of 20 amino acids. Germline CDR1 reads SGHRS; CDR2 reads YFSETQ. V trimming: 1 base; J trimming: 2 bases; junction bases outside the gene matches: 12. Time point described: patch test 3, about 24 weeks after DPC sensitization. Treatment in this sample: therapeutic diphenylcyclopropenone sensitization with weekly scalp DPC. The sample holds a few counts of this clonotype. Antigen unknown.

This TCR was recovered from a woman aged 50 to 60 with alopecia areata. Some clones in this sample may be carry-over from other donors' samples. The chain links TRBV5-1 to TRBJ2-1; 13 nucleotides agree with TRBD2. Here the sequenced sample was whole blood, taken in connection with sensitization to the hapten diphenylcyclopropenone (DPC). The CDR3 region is CASSLYGTSGNRNTYNEQFF. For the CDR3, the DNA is TGCGCCAGCAGCTTGTACGGGACTAGCGGGAATCGAAACACCTACAATGAGCAGTTCTTC.